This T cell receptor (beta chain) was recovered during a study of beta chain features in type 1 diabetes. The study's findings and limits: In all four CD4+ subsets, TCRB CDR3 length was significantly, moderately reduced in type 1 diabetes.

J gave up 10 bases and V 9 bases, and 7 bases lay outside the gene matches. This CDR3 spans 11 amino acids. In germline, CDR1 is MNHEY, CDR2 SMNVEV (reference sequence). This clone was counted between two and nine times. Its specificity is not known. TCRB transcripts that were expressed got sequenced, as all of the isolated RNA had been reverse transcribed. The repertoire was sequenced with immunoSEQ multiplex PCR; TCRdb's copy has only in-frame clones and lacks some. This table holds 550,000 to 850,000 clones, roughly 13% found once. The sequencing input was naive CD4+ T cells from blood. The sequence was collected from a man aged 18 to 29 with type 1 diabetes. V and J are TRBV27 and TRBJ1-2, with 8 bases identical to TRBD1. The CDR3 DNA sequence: TGTGCCAGAGACAGGGGATCAGTCTACACCTTC. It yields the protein CARDRGSVYTF.